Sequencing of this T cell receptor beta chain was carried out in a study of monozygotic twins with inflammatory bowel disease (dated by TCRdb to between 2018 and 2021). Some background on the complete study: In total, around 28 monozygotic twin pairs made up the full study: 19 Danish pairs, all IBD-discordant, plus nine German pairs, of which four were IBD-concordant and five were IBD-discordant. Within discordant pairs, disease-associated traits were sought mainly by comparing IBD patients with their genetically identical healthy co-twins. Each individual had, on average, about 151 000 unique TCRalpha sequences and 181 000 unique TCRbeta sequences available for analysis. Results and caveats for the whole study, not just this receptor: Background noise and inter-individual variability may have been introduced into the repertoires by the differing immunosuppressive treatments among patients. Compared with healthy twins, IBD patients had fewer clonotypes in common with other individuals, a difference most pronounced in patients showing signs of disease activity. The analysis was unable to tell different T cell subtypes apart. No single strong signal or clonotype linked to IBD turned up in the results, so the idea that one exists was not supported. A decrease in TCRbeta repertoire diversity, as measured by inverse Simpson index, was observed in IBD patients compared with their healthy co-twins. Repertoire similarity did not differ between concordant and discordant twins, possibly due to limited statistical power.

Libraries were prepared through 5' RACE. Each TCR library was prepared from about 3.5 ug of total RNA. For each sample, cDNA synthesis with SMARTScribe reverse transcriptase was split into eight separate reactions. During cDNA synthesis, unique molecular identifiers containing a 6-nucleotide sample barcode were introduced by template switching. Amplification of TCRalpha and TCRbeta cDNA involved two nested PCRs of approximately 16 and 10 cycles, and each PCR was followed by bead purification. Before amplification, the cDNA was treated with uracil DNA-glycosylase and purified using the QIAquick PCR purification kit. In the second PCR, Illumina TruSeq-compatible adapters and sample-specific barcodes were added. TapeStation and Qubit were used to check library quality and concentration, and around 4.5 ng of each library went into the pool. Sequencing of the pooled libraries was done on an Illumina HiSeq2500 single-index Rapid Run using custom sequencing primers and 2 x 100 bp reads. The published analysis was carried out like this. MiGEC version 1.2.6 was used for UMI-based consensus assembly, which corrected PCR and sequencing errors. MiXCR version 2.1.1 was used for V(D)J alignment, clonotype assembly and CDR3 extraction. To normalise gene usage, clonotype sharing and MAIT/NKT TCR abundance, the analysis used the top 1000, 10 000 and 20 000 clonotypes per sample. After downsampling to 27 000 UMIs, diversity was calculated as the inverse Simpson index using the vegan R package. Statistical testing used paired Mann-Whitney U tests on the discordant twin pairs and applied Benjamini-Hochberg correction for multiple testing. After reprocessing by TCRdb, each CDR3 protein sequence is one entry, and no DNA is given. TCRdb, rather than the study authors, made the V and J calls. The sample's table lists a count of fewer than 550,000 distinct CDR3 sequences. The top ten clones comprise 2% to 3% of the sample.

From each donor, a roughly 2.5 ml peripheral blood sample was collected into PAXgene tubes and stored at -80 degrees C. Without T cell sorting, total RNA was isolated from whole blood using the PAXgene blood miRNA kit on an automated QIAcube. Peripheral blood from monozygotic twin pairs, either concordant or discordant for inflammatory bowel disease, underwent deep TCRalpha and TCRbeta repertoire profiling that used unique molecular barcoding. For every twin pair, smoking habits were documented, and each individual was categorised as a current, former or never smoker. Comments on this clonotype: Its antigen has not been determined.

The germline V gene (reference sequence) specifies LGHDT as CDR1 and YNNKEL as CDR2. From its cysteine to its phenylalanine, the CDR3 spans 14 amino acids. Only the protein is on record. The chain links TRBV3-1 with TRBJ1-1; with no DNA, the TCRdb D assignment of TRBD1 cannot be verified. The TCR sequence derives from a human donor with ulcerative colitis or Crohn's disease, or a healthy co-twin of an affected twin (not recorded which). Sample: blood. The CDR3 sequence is CASSQEQGYPEAFF.